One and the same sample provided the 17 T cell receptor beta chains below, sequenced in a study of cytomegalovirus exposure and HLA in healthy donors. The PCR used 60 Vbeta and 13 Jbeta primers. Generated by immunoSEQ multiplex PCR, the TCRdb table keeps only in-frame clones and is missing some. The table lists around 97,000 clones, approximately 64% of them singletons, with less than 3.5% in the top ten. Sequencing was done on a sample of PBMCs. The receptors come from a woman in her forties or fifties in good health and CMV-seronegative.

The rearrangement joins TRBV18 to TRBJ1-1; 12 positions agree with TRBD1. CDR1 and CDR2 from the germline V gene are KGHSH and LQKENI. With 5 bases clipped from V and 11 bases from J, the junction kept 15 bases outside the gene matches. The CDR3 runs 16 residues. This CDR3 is CASSTGTGGLRGEAFF. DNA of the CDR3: TGTGCCAGCTCAACCGGGACAGGGGGCCTCAGAGGGGAGGCTTTCTTT.

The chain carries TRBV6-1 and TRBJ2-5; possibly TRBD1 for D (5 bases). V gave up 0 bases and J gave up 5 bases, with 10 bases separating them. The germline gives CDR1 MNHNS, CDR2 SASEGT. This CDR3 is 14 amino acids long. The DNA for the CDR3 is TGTGCCAGCAGTGAAGCAGGGGCTGCGGAGACCCAGTACTTC. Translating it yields CASSEAGAAETQYF.

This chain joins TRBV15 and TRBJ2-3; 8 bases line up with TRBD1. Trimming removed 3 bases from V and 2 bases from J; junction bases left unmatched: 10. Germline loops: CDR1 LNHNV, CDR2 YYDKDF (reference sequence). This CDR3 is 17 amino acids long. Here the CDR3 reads CATSRGRRTGPTDTQYF. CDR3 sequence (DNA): TGTGCCACCAGCAGGGGCCGACGGACAGGGCCCACAGATACGCAGTATTTT.

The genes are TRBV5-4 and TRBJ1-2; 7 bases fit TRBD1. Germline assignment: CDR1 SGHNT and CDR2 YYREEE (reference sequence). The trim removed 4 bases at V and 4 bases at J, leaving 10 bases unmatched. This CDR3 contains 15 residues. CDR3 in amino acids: CASSPQGEVSYGYTF. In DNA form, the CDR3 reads TGTGCCAGCAGCCCTCAGGGGGAAGTCAGCTATGGCTACACCTTC.

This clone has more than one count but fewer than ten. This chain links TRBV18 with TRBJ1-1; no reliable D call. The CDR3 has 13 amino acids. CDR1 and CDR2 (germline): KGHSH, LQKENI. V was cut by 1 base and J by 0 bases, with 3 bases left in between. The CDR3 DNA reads TGTGCCAGCTCACCACTCTTGAACACTGAAGCTTTCTTT. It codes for CASSPLLNTEAFF.

CDR3 nucleotides: TGCGCCAGCAGCCAGGACAGGGCAGGAGGAAACACCATATATTTT. This translates into CASSQDRAGGNTIYF. This rearrangement joins TRBV5-1 to TRBJ1-3; 8 bases map to TRBD1. The length of the CDR3 is 15 residues. J lost 4 bases, V lost 4 bases, and 7 bases had no gene match. The V gene's germline CDR1 is SGHRS and CDR2 YFSETQ.

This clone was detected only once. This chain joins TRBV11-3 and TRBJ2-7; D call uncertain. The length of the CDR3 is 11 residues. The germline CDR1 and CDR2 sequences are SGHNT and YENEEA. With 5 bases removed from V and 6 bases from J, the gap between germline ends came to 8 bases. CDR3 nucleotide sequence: TGTGCCAGCAGCACTCGTATCGAGCAGTACTTC. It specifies CASSTRIEQYF.

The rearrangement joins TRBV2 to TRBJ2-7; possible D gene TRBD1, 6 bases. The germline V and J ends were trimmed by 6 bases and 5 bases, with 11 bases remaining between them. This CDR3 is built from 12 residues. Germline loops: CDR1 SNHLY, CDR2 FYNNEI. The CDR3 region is CASRVRQDEQYF. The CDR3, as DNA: TGTGCCAGCAGGGTGAGACAGGACGAGCAGTACTTC.

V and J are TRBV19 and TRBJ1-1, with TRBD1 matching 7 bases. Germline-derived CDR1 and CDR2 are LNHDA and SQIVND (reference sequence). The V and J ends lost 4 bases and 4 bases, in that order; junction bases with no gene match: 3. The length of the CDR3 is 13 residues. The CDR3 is CASSKGAVTEAFF. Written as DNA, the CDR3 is TGTGCCAGTAGTAAGGGGGCAGTCACTGAAGCTTTCTTT.

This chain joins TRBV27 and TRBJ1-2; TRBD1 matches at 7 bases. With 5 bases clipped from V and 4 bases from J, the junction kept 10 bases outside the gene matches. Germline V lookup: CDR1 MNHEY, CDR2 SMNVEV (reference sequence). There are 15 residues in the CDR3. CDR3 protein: CASSPLVGGVYGYTF. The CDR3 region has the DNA TGTGCCAGCAGTCCCCTGGTAGGGGGCGTCTATGGCTACACCTTC.

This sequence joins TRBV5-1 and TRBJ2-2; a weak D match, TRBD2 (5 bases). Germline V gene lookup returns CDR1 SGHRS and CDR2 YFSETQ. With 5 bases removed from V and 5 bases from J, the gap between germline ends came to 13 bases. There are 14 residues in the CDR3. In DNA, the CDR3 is TGCGCCAGCAGTTGGGGAGATATGACCGGGGAGCTGTTTTTT. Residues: CASSWGDMTGELFF.

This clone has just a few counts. Here the CDR3 DNA reads TGTGCCAGCAGTTTCACGGGAGGGTCTTACGAGCAGTACTTC. Amino acid sequence: CASSFTGGSYEQYF. The V call is TRBV27, the J call TRBJ2-7; TRBD2 matches 8 bases. Trimming took 3 bases from V and 4 from J; bases not matched to a gene: 5. The CDR3 spans 14 residues. Looked up from germline, CDR1 is MNHEY and CDR2 is SMNVEV (reference sequence).

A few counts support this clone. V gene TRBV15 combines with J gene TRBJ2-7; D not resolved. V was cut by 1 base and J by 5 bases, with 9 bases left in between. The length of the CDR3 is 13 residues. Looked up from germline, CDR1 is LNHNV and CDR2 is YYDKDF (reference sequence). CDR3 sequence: CATSRVYGDEQYF. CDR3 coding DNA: TGTGCCACCAGCAGAGTGTACGGTGACGAGCAGTACTTC. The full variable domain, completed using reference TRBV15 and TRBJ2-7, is DAMVIQNPRYQVTQFGKPVTLSCSQTLNHNVMYWYQQKSSQAPKLLFHYYDKDFNNEADTPDNFQSRRPNTSFCFLDIRSPGLGDTAMYLCATSRVYGDEQYFGPGTRLTVT.

CDR3 in DNA: TGTGCCAGCAGAGACGACAGTGGGTATGGCTACACCTTC. Translated: CASRDDSGYGYTF. The chain has TRBV2 and TRBJ1-2; TRBD1 might be the D (5 bases). CDR3 length equals 13 residues. V dropped 6 bases and J dropped 5 bases, with 13 bases sitting between them. The germline V gene has CDR1 SNHLY and CDR2 FYNNEI.

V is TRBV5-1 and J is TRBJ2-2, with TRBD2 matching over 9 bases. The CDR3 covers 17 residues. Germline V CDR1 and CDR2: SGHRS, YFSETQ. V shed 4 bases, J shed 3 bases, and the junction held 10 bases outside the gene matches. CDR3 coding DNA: TGCGCCAGCAGCCCCCAGGCGGGAGGGCTGGACACCGGGGAGCTGTTTTTT. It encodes CASSPQAGGLDTGELFF.

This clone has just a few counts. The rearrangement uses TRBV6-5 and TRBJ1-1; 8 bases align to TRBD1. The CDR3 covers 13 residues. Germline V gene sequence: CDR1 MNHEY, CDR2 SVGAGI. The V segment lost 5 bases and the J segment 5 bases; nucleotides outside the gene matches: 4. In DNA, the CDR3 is TGTGCCAGCAGTAAACAGGGGGAGACTGAAGCTTTCTTT. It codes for CASSKQGETEAFF.

The DNA for the CDR3 is TGTGCCAGCAGCTTAGGAGGGTGGGGAGTAGGTACGCAGTATTTT. Translated, it gives CASSLGGWGVGTQYF. The chain employs TRBV7-9 and TRBJ2-3, with a weak D call TRBD2 (5 bases). The CDR3 sequence is 15 residues long. V lost 1 base and J lost 8, with 16 bases in between. Germline V gene sequence: CDR1 SEHNR, CDR2 FQNEAQ (reference sequence).